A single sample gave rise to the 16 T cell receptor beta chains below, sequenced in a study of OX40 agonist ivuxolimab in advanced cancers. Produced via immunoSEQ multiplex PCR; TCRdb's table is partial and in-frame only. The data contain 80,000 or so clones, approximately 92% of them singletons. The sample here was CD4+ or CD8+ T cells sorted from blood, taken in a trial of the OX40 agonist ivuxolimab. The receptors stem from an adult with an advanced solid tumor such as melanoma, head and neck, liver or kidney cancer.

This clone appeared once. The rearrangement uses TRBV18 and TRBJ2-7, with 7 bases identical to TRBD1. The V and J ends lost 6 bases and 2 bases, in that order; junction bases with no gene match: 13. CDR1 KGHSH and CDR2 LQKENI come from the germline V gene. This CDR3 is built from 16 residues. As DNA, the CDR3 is TGTGCCAGCTCCCTCACCTCTGGACAGGCTGCCTACGAGCAGTACTTC. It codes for CASSLTSGQAAYEQYF.

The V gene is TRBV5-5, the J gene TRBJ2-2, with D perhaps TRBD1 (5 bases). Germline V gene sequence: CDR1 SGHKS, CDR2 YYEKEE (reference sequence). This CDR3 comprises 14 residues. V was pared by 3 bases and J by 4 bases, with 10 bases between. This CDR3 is CASSSTVGTGELFF. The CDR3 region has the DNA TGTGCCAGCAGCTCGACAGTAGGCACCGGGGAGCTGTTTTTT.

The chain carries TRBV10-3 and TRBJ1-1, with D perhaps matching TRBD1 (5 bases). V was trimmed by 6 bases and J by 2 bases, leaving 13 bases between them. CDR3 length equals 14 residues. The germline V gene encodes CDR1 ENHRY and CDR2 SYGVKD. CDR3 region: CAIRSDRGNTEAFF. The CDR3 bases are TGTGCCATCAGATCAGACAGAGGAAACACTGAAGCTTTCTTT.

The CDR3 DNA is TGTGCCAGCAGGACTAGCGGGAGTTACGAGCAGTACTTC. Its protein is CASRTSGSYEQYF. This chain uses TRBV6-5 with TRBJ2-7; 12 bases line up with TRBD2. The length of the CDR3 is 13 residues. Trimming at V came to 6 bases and at J to 4 bases, leaving 1 base not matched to a gene. CDR1 MNHEY and CDR2 SVGAGI come from the germline V gene.

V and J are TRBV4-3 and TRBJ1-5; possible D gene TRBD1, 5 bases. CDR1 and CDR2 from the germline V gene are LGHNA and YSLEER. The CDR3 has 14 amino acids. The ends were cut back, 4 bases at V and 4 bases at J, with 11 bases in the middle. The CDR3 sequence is CASSPAGGNQPQHF. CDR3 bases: TGCGCCAGCAGCCCGGCTGGGGGGAATCAGCCCCAGCATTTT.

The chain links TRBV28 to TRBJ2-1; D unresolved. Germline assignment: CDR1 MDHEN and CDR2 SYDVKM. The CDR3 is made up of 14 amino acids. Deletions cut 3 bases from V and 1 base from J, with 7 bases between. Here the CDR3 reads CASSLTNSYNEQFF. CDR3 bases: TGTGCCAGCAGTTTGACGAATTCCTACAATGAGCAGTTCTTC.

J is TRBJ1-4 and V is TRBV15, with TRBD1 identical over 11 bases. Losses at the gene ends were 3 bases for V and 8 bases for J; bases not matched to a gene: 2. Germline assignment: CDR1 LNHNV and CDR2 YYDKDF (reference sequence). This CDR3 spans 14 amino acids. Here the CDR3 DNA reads TGTGCCACCAGCAGTGGACAGGGGGCGGAAAAACTGTTTTTT. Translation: CATSSGQGAEKLFF.

The DNA of the CDR3 is TGTGCCTGGACTTCAAGCGGGAGATACAATGAGCAGTTCTTC. Its protein product is CAWTSSGRYNEQFF. The chain has TRBV30 and TRBJ2-1, with TRBD2 matching over 8 bases. With 4 bases clipped from V and 4 bases from J, the junction kept 6 bases outside the gene matches. Germline assignment: CDR1 GTSNPN and CDR2 SVGIG (reference sequence). The CDR3 is 14 amino acids. The full variable domain, completed using reference TRBV30 and TRBJ2-1, is SQTIHQWPATLVQPVGSPLSLECTVEGTSNPNLYWYRQAAGRGLQLLFYSVGIGQISSEVPQNLSASRPQDRQFILSSKKLLLSDSGFYLCAWTSSGRYNEQFFGPGTRLTVL.

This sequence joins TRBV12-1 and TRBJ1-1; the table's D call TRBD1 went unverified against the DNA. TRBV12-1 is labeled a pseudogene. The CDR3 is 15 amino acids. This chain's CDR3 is CASSVPGTENTEAFF. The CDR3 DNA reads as TGTGCCAGCAGCGTTCCCGGGACAGAGAACACTGAAGCTTTCTTT.

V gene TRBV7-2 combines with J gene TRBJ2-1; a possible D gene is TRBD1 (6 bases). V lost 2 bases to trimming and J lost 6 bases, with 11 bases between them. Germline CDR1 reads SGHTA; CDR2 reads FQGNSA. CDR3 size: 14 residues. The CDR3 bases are TGTGCCAGCAGCTTATCGGCAGGGGTCAATGAGCAGTTCTTC. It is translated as CASSLSAGVNEQFF.

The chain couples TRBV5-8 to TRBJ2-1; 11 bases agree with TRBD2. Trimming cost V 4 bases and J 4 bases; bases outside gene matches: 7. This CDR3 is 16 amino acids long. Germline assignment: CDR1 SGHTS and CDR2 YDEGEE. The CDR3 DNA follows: TGTGCCAGCAGCCCCGCTAGCGGGAGGCCGTACAATGAGCAGTTCTTC. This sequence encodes CASSPASGRPYNEQFF. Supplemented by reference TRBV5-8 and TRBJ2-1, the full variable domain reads EAGVTQSPTHLIKTRGQQATLRCSPISGHTSVYWYQQALGLGLQFLLWYDEGEERNRGNFPPRFSGRQFPNYSSELNVNALELEDSALYLCASSPASGRPYNEQFFGPGTRLTVL.

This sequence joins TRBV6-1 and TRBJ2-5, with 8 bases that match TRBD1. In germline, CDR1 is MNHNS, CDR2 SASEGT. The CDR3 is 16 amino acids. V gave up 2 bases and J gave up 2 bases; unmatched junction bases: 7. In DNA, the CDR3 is TGTGCCAGCAGTGAACGCAGGGGGCGAGGGCAAGAGACCCAGTACTTC. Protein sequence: CASSERRGRGQETQYF.

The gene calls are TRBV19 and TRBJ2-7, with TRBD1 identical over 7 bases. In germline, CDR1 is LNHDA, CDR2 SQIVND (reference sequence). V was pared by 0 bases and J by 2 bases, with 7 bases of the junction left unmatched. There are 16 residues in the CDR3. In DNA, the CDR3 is TGTGCCAGTAGTATAGATGTGACAGGGAGAACCTACGAGCAGTACTTC. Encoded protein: CASSIDVTGRTYEQYF.

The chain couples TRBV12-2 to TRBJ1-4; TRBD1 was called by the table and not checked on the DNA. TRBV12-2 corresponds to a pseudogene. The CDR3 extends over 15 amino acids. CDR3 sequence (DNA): TGTGCAAGTCGCTTCCTTGACAGGCAAAATGAAAAACTGTTTTTT. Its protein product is CASRFLDRQNEKLFF.

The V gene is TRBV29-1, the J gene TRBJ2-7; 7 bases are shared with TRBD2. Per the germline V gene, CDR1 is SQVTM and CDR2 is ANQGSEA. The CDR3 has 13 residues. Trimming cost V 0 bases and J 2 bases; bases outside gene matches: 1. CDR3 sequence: CSVEDGGTYEQYF. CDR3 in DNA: TGCAGCGTTGAAGACGGGGGGACCTACGAGCAGTACTTC.

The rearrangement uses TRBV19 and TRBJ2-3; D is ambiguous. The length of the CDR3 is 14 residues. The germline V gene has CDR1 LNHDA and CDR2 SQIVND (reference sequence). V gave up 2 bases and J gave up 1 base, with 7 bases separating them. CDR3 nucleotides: TGTGCCAGTAGTATAAGCCAGGGCACAGATACGCAGTATTTT. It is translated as CASSISQGTDTQYF.